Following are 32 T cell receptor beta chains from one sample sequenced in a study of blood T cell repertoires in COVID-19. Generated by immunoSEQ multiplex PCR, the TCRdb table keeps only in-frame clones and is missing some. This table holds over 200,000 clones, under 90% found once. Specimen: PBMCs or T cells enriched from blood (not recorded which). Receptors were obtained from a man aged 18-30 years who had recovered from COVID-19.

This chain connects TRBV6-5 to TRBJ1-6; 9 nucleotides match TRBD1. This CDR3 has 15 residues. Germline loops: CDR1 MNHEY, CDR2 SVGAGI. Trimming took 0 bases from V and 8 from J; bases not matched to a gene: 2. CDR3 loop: CASSYSGTGYSPLHF. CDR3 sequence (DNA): TGTGCCAGCAGTTACTCCGGGACAGGGTATTCACCCCTCCACTTT.

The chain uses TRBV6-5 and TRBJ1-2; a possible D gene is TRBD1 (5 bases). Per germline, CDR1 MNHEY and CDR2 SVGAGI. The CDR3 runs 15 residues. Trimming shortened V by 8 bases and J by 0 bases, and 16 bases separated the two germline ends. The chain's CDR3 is CASRGGSLTNYGYTF. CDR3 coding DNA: TGTGCCAGCCGGGGGGGGTCATTGACTAACTATGGCTACACCTTC.

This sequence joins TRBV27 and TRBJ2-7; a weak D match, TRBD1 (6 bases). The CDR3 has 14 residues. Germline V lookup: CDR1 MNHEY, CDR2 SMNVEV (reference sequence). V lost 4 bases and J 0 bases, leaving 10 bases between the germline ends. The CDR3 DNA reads TGTGCCAGCAGTTCCAGGACAGTCTCCTACGAGCAGTACTTC. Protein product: CASSSRTVSYEQYF.

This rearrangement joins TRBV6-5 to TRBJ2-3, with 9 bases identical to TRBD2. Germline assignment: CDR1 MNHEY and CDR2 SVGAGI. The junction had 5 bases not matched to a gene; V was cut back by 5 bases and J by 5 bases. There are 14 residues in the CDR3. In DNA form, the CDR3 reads TGTGCCAGCAGTCTAGCGGGGCCCCGAGATACGCAGTATTTT. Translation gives CASSLAGPRDTQYF.

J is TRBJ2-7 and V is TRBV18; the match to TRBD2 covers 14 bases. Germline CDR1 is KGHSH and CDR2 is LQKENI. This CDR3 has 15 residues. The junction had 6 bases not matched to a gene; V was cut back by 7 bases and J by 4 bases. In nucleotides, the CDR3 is TGTGCCAGCTTGGGACTAGCGGGAGTGTTTTACGAGCAGTACTTC. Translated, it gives CASLGLAGVFYEQYF.

The CDR3 nucleotides are TGTGCCACCAGCTCGGACATCTACGAGCAGTACTTC. This codes for CATSSDIYEQYF. The V call is TRBV15, the J call TRBJ2-7; a weak D match, TRBD1 (5 bases). The CDR3 has 12 residues. Germline-derived CDR1 and CDR2 are LNHNV and YYDKDF (reference sequence). V lost 5 bases to trimming and J lost 3 bases, with 8 bases between them.

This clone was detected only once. CDR3 protein: CASRRTGSMNTEAFF. The CDR3, as DNA: TGTGCCAGCAGGAGGACAGGGTCGATGAACACTGAAGCTTTCTTT. The gene calls are TRBV6-5 and TRBJ1-1; 8 bases fit TRBD1. The CDR3 totals 15 residues. Per germline, CDR1 MNHEY and CDR2 SVGAGI. The trim removed 6 bases at V and 0 bases at J, leaving 6 bases unmatched.

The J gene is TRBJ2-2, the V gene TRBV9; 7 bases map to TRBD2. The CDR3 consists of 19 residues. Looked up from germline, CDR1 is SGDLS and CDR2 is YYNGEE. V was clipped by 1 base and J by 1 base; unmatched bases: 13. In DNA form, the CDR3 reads TGTGCCAGCAGCGTATTCGCGGGGAGGGCCACACAGAACACCGGGGAGCTGTTTTTT. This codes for CASSVFAGRATQNTGELFF.

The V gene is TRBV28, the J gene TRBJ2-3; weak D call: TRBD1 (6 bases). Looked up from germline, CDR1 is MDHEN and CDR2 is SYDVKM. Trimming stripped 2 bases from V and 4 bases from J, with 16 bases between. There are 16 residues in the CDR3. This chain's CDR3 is CASSLIGQFMSDTQYF. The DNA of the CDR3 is TGTGCCAGCAGTTTAATCGGACAGTTTATGTCAGATACGCAGTATTTT.

The CDR3 DNA reads as TGTGCCAGCAGCGTCGGGACTAGCGGGAGGTCGGGGGAGACCCAGTACTTC. Protein product: CASSVGTSGRSGETQYF. This chain joins TRBV9 and TRBJ2-5; 15 bases are a match to TRBD2. Germline CDR1 and CDR2: SGDLS and YYNGEE. The trim removed 2 bases at V and 5 bases at J, leaving 7 bases unmatched. The CDR3 has 17 amino acids.

The CDR3 DNA follows: TGTGCCAGCAGCTTATCGCGACACCCTAATGAAAAACTGTTTTTT. This gives the protein CASSLSRHPNEKLFF. The V gene is TRBV7-8, the J gene TRBJ1-4, with D hard to call. The CDR3 spans 15 residues. The germline V gene has CDR1 SGHVS and CDR2 FQNEAQ. V dropped 2 bases and J dropped 3 bases, with 10 bases sitting between them.

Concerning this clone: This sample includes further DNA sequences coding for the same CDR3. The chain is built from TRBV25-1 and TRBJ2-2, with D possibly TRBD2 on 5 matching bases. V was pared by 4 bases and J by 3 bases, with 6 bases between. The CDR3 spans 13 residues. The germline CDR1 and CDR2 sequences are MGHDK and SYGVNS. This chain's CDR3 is CASSAGDTGELFF. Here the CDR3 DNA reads TGTGCCAGCAGTGCCGGGGACACCGGGGAGCTGTTTTTT.

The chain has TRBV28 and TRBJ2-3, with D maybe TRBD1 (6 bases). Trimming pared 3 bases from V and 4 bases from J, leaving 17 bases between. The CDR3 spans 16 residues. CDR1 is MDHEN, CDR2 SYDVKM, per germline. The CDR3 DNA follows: TGTGCCAGCAGTTTTTCCCGGTGGGGGCACCCAGATACGCAGTATTTT. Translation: CASSFSRWGHPDTQYF.

The CDR3 sequence is CASSLTGAARQPQHF. The CDR3 DNA sequence: TGTGCCAGCTCGCTGACAGGGGCCGCCAGGCAGCCCCAGCATTTT. The J gene is TRBJ1-5, the V gene TRBV18; 8 bases are shared with TRBD1. The CDR3 consists of 15 residues. CDR1 and CDR2 (germline): KGHSH, LQKENI. The J segment lost 7 bases and the V segment lost 6 bases, leaving 11 bases of the junction unmatched.

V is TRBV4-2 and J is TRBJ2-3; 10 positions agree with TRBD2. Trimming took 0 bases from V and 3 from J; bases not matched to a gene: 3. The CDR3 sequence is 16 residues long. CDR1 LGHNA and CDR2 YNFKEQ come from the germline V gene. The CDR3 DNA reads TGTGCCAGCAGCCAAGATCTGACTAGCGGGACAGATACGCAGTATTTT. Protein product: CASSQDLTSGTDTQYF.

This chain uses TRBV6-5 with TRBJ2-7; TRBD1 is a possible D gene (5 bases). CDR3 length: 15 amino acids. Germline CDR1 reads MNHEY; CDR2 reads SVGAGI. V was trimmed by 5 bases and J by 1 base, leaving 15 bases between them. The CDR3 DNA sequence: TGTGCCAGCAGTCGCAATGGGCAGGGATCCTACGAGCAGTACTTC. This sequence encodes CASSRNGQGSYEQYF.

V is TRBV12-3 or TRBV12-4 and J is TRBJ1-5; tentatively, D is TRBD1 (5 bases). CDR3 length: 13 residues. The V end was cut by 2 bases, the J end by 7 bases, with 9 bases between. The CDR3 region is CASSLPGRQPQHF. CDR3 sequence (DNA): TGTGCCAGCAGTTTACCAGGGCGCCAGCCCCAGCATTTT.

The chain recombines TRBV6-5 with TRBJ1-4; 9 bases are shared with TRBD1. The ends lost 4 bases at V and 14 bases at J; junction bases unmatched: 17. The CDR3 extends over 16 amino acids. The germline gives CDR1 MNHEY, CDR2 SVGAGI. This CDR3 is CASSSLSSPGQGDLFF. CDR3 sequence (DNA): TGTGCCAGCAGTTCACTCTCTTCACCGGGACAGGGAGACCTGTTTTTT.

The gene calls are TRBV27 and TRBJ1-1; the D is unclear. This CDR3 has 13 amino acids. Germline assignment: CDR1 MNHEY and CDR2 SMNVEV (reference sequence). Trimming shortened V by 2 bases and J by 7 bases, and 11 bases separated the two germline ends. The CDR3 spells CASSLGRVYEAFF. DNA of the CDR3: TGTGCCAGCAGTTTAGGGAGGGTTTATGAAGCTTTCTTT.

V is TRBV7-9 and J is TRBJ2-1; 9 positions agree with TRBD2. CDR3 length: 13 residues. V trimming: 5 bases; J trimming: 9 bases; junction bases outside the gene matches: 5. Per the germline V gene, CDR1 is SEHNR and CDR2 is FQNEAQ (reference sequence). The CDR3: CASSDGTSFEQFF. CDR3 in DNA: TGTGCCAGCAGCGATGGGACTAGCTTTGAGCAGTTCTTC.

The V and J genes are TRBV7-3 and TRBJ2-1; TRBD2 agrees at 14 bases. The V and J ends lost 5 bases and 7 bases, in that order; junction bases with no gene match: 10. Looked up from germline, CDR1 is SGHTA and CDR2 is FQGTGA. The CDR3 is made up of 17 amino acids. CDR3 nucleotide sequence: TGTGCCAGCAGCCCCCAACCGGGACTAGCGGGAGAAAATGAGCAGTTCTTC. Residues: CASSPQPGLAGENEQFF.

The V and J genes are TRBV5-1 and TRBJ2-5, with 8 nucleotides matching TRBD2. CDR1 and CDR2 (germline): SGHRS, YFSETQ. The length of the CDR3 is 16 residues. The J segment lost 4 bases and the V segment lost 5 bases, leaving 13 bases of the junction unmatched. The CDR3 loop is CASSIVGSGSGETQYF. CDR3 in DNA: TGCGCCAGCAGTATTGTCGGGAGCGGGAGCGGAGAGACCCAGTACTTC. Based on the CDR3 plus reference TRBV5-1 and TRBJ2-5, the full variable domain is KAGVTQTPRYLIKTRGQQVTLSCSPISGHRSVSWYQQTPGQGLQFLFEYFSETQRNKGNFPGRFSGRQFSNSRSEMNVSTLELGDSALYLCASSIVGSGSGETQYFGPGTRLLVL.

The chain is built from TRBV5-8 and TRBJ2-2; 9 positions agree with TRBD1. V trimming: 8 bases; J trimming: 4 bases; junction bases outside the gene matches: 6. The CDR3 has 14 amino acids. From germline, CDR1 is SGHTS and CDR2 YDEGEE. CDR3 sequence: CASARTGATGELFF. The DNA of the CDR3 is TGTGCCAGTGCAAGGACAGGGGCCACCGGGGAGCTGTTTTTT.

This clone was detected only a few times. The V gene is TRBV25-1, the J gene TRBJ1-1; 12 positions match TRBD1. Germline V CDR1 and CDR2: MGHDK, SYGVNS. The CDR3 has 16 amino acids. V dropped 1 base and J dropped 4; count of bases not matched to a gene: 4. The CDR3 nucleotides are TGTGCCAGCAGTGAATCGGGACAGGGGGCAGGCACTGAAGCTTTCTTT. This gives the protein CASSESGQGAGTEAFF.

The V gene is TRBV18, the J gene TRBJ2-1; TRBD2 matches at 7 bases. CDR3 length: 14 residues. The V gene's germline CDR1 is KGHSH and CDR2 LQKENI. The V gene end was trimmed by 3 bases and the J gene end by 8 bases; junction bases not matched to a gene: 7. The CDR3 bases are TGTGCCAGCTCACCTGCGGGAGTGGGCGATGAGCAGTTCTTC. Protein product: CASSPAGVGDEQFF.

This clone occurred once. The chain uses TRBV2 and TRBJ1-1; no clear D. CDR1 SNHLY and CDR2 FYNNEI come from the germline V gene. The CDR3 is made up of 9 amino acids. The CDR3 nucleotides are TGTGGGTACAGCACTGAAGCTTTCTTT. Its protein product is CGYSTEAFF.

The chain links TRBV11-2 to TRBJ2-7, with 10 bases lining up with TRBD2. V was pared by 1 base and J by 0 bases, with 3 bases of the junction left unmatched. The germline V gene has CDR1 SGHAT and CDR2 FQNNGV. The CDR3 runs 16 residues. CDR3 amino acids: CASSLVLAGDSYEQYF. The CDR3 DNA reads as TGTGCCAGCAGCTTAGTGCTAGCGGGGGACTCCTACGAGCAGTACTTC. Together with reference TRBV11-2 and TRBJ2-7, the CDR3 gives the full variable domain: EAGVAQSPRYKIIEKRQSVAFWCNPISGHATLYWYQQILGQGPKLLIQFQNNGVVDDSQLPKDRFSAERLKGVDSTLKIQPAKLEDSAVYLCASSLVLAGDSYEQYFGPGTRLTVT.

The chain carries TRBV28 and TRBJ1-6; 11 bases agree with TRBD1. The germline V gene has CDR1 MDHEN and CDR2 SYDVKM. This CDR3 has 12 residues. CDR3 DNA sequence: TGTGGGACAGGGGGCGGTAATTCACCCCTCCACTTT. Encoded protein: CGTGGGNSPLHF.

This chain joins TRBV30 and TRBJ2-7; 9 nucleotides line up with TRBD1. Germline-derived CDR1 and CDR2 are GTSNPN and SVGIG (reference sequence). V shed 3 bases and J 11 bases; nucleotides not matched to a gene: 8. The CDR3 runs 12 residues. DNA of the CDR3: TGTGCCTGGAGCCTTACAGGGGGCTGGGAGTACTTC. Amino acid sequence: CAWSLTGGWEYF. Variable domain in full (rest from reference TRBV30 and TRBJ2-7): SQTIHQWPATLVQPVGSPLSLECTVEGTSNPNLYWYRQAAGRGLQLLFYSVGIGQISSEVPQNLSASRPQDRQFILSSKKLLLSDSGFYLCAWSLTGGWEYFGPGTRLTVT.

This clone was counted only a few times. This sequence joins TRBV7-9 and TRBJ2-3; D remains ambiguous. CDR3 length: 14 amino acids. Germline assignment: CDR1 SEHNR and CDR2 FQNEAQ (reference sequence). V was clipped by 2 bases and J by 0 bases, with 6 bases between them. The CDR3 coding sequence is TGTGCCAGCAGCTTATCGACTAGCACAGATACGCAGTATTTT. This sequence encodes CASSLSTSTDTQYF. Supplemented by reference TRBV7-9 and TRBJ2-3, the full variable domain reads DTGVSQNPRHKITKRGQNVTFRCDPISEHNRLYWYRQTLGQGPEFLTYFQNEAQLEKSRLLSDRFSAERPKGSFSTLEIQRTEQGDSAMYLCASSLSTSTDTQYFGPGTRLTVL.

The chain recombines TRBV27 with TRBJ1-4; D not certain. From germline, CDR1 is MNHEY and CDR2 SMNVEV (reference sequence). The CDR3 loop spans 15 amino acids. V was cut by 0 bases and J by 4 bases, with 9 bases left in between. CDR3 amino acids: CASSLSPGFNEKLFF. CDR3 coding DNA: TGTGCCAGCAGTTTATCGCCAGGATTTAATGAAAAACTGTTTTTT.

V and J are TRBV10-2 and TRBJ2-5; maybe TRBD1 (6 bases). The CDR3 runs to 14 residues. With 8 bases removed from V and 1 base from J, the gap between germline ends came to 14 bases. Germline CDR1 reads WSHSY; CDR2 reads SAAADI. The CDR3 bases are TGCGCCAGCTCGCCAGACAGGACCCAAGAGACCCAGTACTTC. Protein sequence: CASSPDRTQETQYF.